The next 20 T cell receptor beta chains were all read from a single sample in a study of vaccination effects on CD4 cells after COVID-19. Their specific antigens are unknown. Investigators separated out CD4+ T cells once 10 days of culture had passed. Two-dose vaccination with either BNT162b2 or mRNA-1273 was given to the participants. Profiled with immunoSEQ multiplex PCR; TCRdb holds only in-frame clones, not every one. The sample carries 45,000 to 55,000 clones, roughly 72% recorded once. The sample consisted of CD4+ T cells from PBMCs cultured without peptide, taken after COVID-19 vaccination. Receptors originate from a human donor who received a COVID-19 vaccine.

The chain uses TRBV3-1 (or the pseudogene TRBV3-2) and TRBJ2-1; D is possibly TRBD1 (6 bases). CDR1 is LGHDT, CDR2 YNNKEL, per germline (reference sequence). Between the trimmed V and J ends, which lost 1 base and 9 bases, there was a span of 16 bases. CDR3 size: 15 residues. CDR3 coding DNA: TGTGCCAGCAGCCAAGGCAGTATCACAGGGAGTGAGCAGTTCTTC. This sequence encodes CASSQGSITGSEQFF.

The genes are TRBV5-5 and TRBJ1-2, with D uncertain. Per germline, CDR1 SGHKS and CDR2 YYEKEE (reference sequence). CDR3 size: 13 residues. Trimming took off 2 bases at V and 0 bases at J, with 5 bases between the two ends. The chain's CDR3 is CASSFNANYGYTF. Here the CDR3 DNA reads TGTGCCAGCAGCTTCAACGCTAACTATGGCTACACCTTC.

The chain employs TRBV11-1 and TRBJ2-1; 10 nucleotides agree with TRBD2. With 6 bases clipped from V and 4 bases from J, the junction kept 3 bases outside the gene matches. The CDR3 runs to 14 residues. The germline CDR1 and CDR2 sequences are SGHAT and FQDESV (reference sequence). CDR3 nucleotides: TGTGCCAGCAGTAAGCGGGGGGGGTACAATGAGCAGTTCTTC. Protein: CASSKRGGYNEQFF. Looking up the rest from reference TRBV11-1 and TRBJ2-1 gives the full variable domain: EAEVAQSPRYKITEKSQAVAFWCDPISGHATLYWYRQILGQGPELLVQFQDESVVDDSQLPKDRFSAERLKGVDSTLKIQPAELGDSAMYLCASSKRGGYNEQFFGPGTRLTVL.

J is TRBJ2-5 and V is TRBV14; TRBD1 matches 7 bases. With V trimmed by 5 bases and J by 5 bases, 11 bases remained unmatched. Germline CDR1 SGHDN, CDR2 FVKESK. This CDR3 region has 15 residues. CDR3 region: CASSSKGGAWETQYF. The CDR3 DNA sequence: TGTGCCAGCAGCTCCAAAGGGGGCGCCTGGGAGACCCAGTACTTC.

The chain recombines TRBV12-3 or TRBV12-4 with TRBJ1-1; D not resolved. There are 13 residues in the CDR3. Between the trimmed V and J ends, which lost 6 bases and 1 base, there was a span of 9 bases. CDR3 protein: CASRPGPNTEAFF. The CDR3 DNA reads TGTGCCAGCAGACCCGGACCGAACACTGAAGCTTTCTTT.

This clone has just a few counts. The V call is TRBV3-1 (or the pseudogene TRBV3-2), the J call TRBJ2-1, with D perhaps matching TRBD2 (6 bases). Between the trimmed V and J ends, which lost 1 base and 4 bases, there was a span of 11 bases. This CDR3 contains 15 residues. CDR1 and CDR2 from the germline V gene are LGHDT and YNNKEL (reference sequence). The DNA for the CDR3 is TGTGCCAGCAGCCAAGGGTGGCGGGATTACAATGAGCAGTTCTTC. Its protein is CASSQGWRDYNEQFF.

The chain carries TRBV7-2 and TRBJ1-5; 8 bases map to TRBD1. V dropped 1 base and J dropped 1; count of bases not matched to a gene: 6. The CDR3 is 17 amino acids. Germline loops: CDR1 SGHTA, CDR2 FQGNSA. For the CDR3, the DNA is TGTGCCAGCAGCTTAGTGTCAGGGGGCCAAAGCAATCAGCCCCAGCATTTT. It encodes CASSLVSGGQSNQPQHF.

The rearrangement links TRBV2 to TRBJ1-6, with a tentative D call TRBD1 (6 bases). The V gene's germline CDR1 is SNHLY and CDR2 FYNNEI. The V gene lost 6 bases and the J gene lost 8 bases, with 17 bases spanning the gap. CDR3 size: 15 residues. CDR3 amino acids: CASRGRTGTDSPLHF. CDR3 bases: TGTGCCAGCAGAGGGAGAACAGGGACCGATTCACCCCTCCACTTT.

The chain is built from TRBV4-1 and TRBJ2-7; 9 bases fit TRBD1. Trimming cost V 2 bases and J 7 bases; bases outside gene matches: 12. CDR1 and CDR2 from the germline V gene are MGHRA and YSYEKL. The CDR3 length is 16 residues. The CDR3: CASSQPPGQGSGEQYF. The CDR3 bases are TGCGCCAGCAGCCAACCTCCGGGACAGGGTTCGGGTGAGCAGTACTTC.

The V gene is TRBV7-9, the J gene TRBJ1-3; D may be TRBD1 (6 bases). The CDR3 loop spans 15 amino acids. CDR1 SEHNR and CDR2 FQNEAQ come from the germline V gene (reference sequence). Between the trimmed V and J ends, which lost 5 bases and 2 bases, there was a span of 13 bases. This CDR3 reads CASSQKGGAGNTIYF. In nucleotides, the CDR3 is TGTGCCAGCAGCCAAAAGGGGGGAGCTGGAAACACCATATATTTT.

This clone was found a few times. CDR3 in amino acids: CSVVRQGAQETQYF. For the CDR3, the DNA is TGCAGCGTTGTCAGGCAGGGGGCTCAAGAGACCCAGTACTTC. The chain couples TRBV29-1 to TRBJ2-5; 8 bases agree with TRBD1. Germline CDR1 and CDR2: SQVTM and ANQGSEA. This CDR3 contains 14 residues. With 4 bases clipped from V and 2 bases from J, the junction kept 6 bases outside the gene matches.

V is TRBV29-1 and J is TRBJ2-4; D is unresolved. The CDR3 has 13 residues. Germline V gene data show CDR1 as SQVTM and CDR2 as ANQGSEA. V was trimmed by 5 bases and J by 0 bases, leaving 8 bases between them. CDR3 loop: CSVLGSAKNIQYF. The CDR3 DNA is TGCAGCGTTCTTGGATCAGCCAAAAACATTCAGTACTTC.

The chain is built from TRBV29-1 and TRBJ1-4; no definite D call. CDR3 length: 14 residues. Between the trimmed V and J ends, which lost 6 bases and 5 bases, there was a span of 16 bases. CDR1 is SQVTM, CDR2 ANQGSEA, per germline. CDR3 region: CSVRSGVNNEKLFF. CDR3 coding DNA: TGCAGCGTCCGGTCCGGGGTAAACAATGAAAAACTGTTTTTT.

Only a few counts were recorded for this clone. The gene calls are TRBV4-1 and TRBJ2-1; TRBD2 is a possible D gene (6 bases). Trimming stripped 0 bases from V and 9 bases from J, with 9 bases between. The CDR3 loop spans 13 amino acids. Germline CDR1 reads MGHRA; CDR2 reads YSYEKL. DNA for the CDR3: TGCGCCAGCAGCCAAGATCGGGGGTCTGAGCAGTTCTTC. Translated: CASSQDRGSEQFF.

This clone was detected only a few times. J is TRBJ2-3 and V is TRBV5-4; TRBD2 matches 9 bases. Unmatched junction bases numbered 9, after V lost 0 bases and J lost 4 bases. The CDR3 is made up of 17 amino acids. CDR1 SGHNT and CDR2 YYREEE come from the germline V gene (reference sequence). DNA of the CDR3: TGTGCCAGCAGCTTGGCCGCCCTAGCGGGGTATGCAGATACGCAGTATTTT. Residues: CASSLAALAGYADTQYF. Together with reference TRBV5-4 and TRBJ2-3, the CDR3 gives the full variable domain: ETGVTQSPTHLIKTRGQQVTLRCSSQSGHNTVSWYQQALGQGPQFIFQYYREEENGRGNFPPRFSGLQFPNYSSELNVNALELDDSALYLCASSLAALAGYADTQYFGPGTRLTVL.

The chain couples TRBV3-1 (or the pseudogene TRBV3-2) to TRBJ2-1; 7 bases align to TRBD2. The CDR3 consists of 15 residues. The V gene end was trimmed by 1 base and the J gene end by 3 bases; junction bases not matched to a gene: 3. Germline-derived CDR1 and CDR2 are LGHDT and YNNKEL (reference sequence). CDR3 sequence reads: CASSQGAGYYNEQFF. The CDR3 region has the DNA TGTGCCAGCAGCCAAGGAGCGGGGTACTACAATGAGCAGTTCTTC.

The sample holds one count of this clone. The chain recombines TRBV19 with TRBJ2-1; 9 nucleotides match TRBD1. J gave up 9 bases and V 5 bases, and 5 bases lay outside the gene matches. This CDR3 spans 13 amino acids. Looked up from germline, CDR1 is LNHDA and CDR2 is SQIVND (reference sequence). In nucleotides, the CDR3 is TGTGCCAGTAGTGTGGACAGGGGCGGTGAGCAGTTCTTC. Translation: CASSVDRGGEQFF.

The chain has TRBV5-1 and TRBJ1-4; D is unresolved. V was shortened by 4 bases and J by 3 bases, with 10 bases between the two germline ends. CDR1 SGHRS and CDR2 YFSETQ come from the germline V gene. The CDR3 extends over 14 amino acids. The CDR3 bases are TGCGCCAGCAGCCTCCTCGGGGCTAATGAAAAACTGTTTTTT. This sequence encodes CASSLLGANEKLFF.

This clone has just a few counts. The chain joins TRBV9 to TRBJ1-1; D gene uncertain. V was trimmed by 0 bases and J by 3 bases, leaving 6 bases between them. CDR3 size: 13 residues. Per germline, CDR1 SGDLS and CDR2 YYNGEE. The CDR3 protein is CASSVDADTEAFF. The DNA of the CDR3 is TGTGCCAGCAGCGTAGACGCAGACACTGAAGCTTTCTTT.

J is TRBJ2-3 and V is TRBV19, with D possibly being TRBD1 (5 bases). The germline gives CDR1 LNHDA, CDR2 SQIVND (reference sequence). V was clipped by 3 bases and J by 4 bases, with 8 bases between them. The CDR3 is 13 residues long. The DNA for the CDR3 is TGTGCCAGTAGTATCCAGGGTTCAGATACGCAGTATTTT. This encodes CASSIQGSDTQYF.